The 28 T cell receptor beta chains given below trace back to one sample, sequenced in a study of blood T cells in healthy people across ages. A second 7 to 11 cycle PCR used barcoded and J-beta primers. TCRdb re-analysed the 5' RACE reads in MiXCR, keeping a single row per CDR3 protein. Of nearly 1 million distinct CDR3 sequences in the sample, 51% were seen once. Specimen: blood. The receptors were sampled from an older woman in good health.

The rearrangement uses TRBV7-8 and TRBJ2-5; either TRBD1 or TRBD2 may fit D (6 bases each). The J call is in doubt because the DNA end fits TRBJ2-7 better. Germline assignment: CDR1 SGHVS and CDR2 FQNEAQ. This CDR3 is 18 amino acids long. In DNA form, the CDR3 reads TGTGCCAGCAACTCCCTGGGGGGCGGTGCTACGACTTCCTACGAGCAGTACTTC. Protein: CASNSLGGGATTSYEQYF.

This clonotype appeared a few times. CDR3 DNA: TGCGCCAGCAGCCAGGAGAACAGCCACTCCTATAATTCACCCCTCCACTTT. Its protein product is CASSQENSHSYNSPLHF. The chain combines TRBV4-1 with TRBJ1-6; D not certain. The V gene lost 3 bases and the J gene lost 0 bases, with 12 bases spanning the gap. This CDR3 has 17 amino acids. Per the germline V gene, CDR1 is MGHRA and CDR2 is YSYEKL.

The chain has TRBV20-1 and TRBJ2-4; 8 nucleotides match TRBD1. The V gene's germline CDR1 is DFQATT and CDR2 SNEGSKA (reference sequence). V shed 5 bases and J 5 bases; nucleotides not matched to a gene: 5. This CDR3 is built from 13 residues. CDR3 bases: TGCAGTGCTTACAGGGGGTATGAAAACATTCAGTACTTC. This sequence encodes CSAYRGYENIQYF.

This clonotype was recorded many times. CDR3 amino acids: CASSPQAGEQYF. The CDR3, as DNA: TGTGCCAGCAGCCCGCAGGCGGGCGAGCAGTACTTC. The V call is TRBV7-2, the J call TRBJ2-7, with TRBD2 as a possible D gene (5 bases). This CDR3 region has 12 residues. Deletions cut 5 bases from V and 6 bases from J, with 11 bases between. Germline assignment: CDR1 SGHTA and CDR2 FQGNSA.

The V call is TRBV6-1, the J call TRBJ2-3; D is unresolved. The length of the CDR3 is 16 residues. In germline, CDR1 is MNHNS, CDR2 SASEGT. Trimming stripped 4 bases from V and 4 bases from J, with 18 bases between. DNA for the CDR3: TGTGCCAGCAGTGTTTTGAGGTCTAGGGTCGCAGATACGCAGTATTTT. Translated, it gives CASSVLRSRVADTQYF.

This clonotype occurred many times. The chain recombines TRBV7-9 with TRBJ2-7, with 15 bases aligning to TRBD2. Germline loops: CDR1 SEHNR, CDR2 FQNEAQ (reference sequence). The CDR3 is made up of 18 amino acids. The trim removed 1 base at V and 4 bases at J, leaving 8 bases unmatched. The CDR3, as DNA: TGTGCCAGCAGCTTAGTCGGGACTAGCGGGGGGTCCCAATACGAGCAGTACTTC. It codes for CASSLVGTSGGSQYEQYF.

This clonotype came up many times. V usage is TRBV7-2 and J usage is TRBJ2-7; D is perhaps TRBD2 (5 bases). Germline CDR1 reads SGHTA; CDR2 reads FQGNSA. The CDR3 has 16 residues. V lost 5 bases to trimming and J lost 0 bases, with 17 bases between them. The CDR3 is CASSKRYGRDSYEQYF. The CDR3 coding sequence is TGTGCCAGCAGCAAAAGGTATGGACGGGACTCCTACGAGCAGTACTTC.

This clonotype came up many times. The V gene is TRBV20-1, the J gene TRBJ2-5; D is unresolved. The CDR3 totals 16 residues. From germline, CDR1 is DFQATT and CDR2 SNEGSKA (reference sequence). Deletions cut 0 bases from V and 2 bases from J, with 16 bases between. CDR3 loop: CSARDGKVTKQETQYF. CDR3 sequence (DNA): TGCAGTGCTAGAGATGGAAAGGTCACCAAACAAGAGACCCAGTACTTC.

The chain carries TRBV10-3 and TRBJ1-5; perhaps TRBD1 as D (6 bases). V was trimmed by 7 bases and J by 11 bases, leaving 21 bases between them. Germline assignment: CDR1 ENHRY and CDR2 SYGVKD. The CDR3 runs to 14 residues. Written as DNA, the CDR3 is TGTGCCATCAAAGATAGCACAGGGCGAGGTTCCCAGCATTTT. It is translated as CAIKDSTGRGSQHF.

The chain combines TRBV15 with TRBJ1-2; unclear D gene. This CDR3 is 15 amino acids long. The germline V and J ends were trimmed by 4 bases and 11 bases, with 23 bases remaining between them. Germline V gene sequence: CDR1 LNHNV, CDR2 YYDKDF (reference sequence). The CDR3 reads CATSTIPGGYAGYTF. For the CDR3, the DNA is TGTGCCACCAGCACCATACCAGGCGGCTATGCAGGATACACCTTC.

V and J are TRBV11-2 and TRBJ2-7; 7 nucleotides match TRBD2. Germline assignment: CDR1 SGHAT and CDR2 FQNNGV. CDR3 length: 13 residues. With 5 bases clipped from V and 4 bases from J, the junction kept 5 bases outside the gene matches. CDR3 amino acids: CASSVRLAYEQYF. Written as DNA, the CDR3 is TGTGCCAGCAGCGTAAGACTAGCTTACGAGCAGTACTTC.

The rearrangement uses TRBV3-1 and TRBJ2-3; 8 bases are a match to TRBD2. The V gene end was trimmed by 3 bases and the J gene end by 4 bases; junction bases not matched to a gene: 6. This CDR3 spans 15 amino acids. Germline values: CDR1 LGHDT, CDR2 YNNKEL (reference sequence). This chain's CDR3 is CASSHGGRPPDTQYF. The CDR3 DNA follows: TGTGCCAGCAGCCACGGCGGGAGGCCCCCAGATACGCAGTATTTT.

In this sample, this clonotype turned up a few times. This chain connects TRBV9 to TRBJ2-4; possible D gene TRBD1, 6 bases. The CDR3 length is 16 residues. Germline V CDR1 and CDR2: SGDLS, YYNGEE. The germline V and J ends were trimmed by 0 bases and 4 bases, with 14 bases remaining between them. The CDR3 bases are TGTGCCAGCAGCGTAGGTGGTGGTGGACAGAAAAACATTCAGTACTTC. Protein sequence: CASSVGGGGQKNIQYF. The full variable domain, in which reference TRBV9 and TRBJ2-4 provide the parts outside the CDR3, is DSGVTQTPKHLITATGQRVTLRCSPRSGDLSVYWYQQSLDQGLQFLIQYYNGEERAKGNILERFSAQQFPDLHSELNLSSLELGDSALYFCASSVGGGGQKNIQYFGAGTRLSVL.

J is TRBJ2-1 and V is TRBV20-1; 9 nucleotides line up with TRBD2. The CDR3 is 15 residues long. Trimming took 5 bases from V and 4 from J; bases not matched to a gene: 9. Germline assignment: CDR1 DFQATT and CDR2 SNEGSKA (reference sequence). In DNA, the CDR3 is TGCAGTGCTGGTAAACCGGGACTAGCTTACAATGAGCAGTTCTTC. It specifies CSAGKPGLAYNEQFF.

The genes are TRBV21-1 and TRBJ1-1. TRBV21-1 is recorded as a pseudogene. The CDR3 is 12 residues long. CDR3 nucleotide sequence: TGTGCCAGCAGCAAGAGGGACACTGAAGCTTTCTTT. Encoded protein: CASSKRDTEAFF.

J is TRBJ2-7 and V is TRBV18; 7 nucleotides match TRBD1. The length of the CDR3 is 15 residues. Looked up from germline, CDR1 is KGHSH and CDR2 is LQKENI. Losses at the gene ends were 3 bases for V and 1 base for J; bases not matched to a gene: 6. The CDR3 reads CASSPGTARSYEQYF. The CDR3 DNA follows: TGTGCCAGCTCACCTGGGACAGCCAGATCCTACGAGCAGTACTTC. The variable domain in full, completed from reference TRBV18 and TRBJ2-7, reads NAGVMQNPRHLVRRRGQEARLRCSPMKGHSHVYWYRQLPEEGLKFMVYLQKENIIDESGMPKERFSAEFPKEGPSILRIQQVVRGDSAAYFCASSPGTARSYEQYFGPGTRLTVT.

For the CDR3, the DNA is TGTGCCAGCAGTGTACCTCCTGGTGACAATGAGCAGTTCTTC. Translating it yields CASSVPPGDNEQFF. This chain joins TRBV2 and TRBJ2-1; no clear D gene. This CDR3 has 14 amino acids. V shed 4 bases and J shed 5 bases, with 12 bases lying between them. CDR1 is SNHLY, CDR2 FYNNEI, per germline.

The DNA for the CDR3 is TGCGCCAGCAGCCTGTTGGTTGGTGGAAGTACCCCCTACGAGCAGTACTTC. It is translated as CASSLLVGGSTPYEQYF. V gene TRBV5-1 combines with J gene TRBJ2-4, with unresolved D. The J call may be faulty, since TRBJ2-7 better matches the DNA end. CDR3 length: 17 residues. CDR1 and CDR2 from the germline V gene are SGHRS and YFSETQ.

This sequence joins TRBV21-1 and TRBJ2-7; the table's D gene call, TRBD1, was not cross checked with the DNA. TRBV21-1 is listed as a pseudogene. The CDR3 runs 13 residues. The CDR3 reads CAIKRPGAYEQYF. The DNA for the CDR3 is TGTGCCATTAAGCGCCCCGGGGCCTACGAGCAGTACTTC.

The J gene is TRBJ2-1, the V gene TRBV7-3, with 7 bases matching TRBD1. Germline V gives CDR1 SGHTA, CDR2 FQGTGA. The CDR3 is 16 residues long. V lost 5 bases to trimming and J lost 8 bases; unmatched junction nucleotides: 15. The CDR3 DNA is TGTGCCAGCAGCCCTCTCGGCAGGGGGTTCTGGGATGAGCAGTTCTTC. As protein: CASSPLGRGFWDEQFF.

This rearrangement joins TRBV13 to TRBJ1-2; 9 nucleotides agree with TRBD1. The junction had 13 bases not matched to a gene; V was cut back by 5 bases and J by 0 bases. The CDR3 runs 18 residues. Germline V gives CDR1 PRHDT, CDR2 FYEKMQ (reference sequence). Here the CDR3 reads CASSHSASDRGANYGYTF. The CDR3 DNA reads as TGTGCCAGCAGCCATTCCGCGTCGGACAGGGGAGCTAACTATGGCTACACCTTC. The variable domain in full, with the rest retrieved from reference TRBV13 and TRBJ1-2, is AAGVIQSPRHLIKEKRETATLKCYPIPRHDTVYWYQQGPGQDPQFLISFYEKMQSDKGSIPDRFSAQQFSDYHSELNMSSLELGDSALYFCASSHSASDRGANYGYTFGSGTRLTVV.

The count of this clonotype is one. V is TRBV20-1 and J is TRBJ2-7; the match to TRBD2 covers 11 bases. This CDR3 has 18 residues. V dropped 0 bases and J dropped 7; count of bases not matched to a gene: 17. Germline V gives CDR1 DFQATT, CDR2 SNEGSKA (reference sequence). The CDR3 nucleotides read TGCAGTGCTAGAGATTTTCAGACTAGCGGGATAAGGGGTAATGAGCAGTACTTC. Translating it yields CSARDFQTSGIRGNEQYF.

This chain uses TRBV6-1 with TRBJ1-2, with D tentatively TRBD1 (6 bases). CDR3 size: 14 residues. V was pared by 2 bases and J by 6 bases, with 13 bases between. Germline CDR1 reads MNHNS; CDR2 reads SASEGT. Written as DNA, the CDR3 is TGTGCCAGCAGTGAATCAAACAGGGTAAATGGCTACACCTTC. Encoded protein: CASSESNRVNGYTF.

Only one count was recorded for this clonotype. The CDR3 region has the DNA TGTGCCAGCAGCCTGCGTGGCCACACCTTC. It specifies CASSLRGHTF. The chain employs TRBV12-1 and TRBJ1-2. TRBV12-1 is labeled a pseudogene. The CDR3 sequence is 10 residues long.

CDR3 DNA sequence: TGTGCCAGCAGTTATCGGGACATATATCAGCCCCAGCATTTT. Its protein is CASSYRDIYQPQHF. V gene TRBV6-6 combines with J gene TRBJ1-5, with D tentatively TRBD1 (6 bases). Trimming left V 3 bases short and J 5 bases short, with 11 bases between. The germline gives CDR1 MNHNY, CDR2 SVGAGI (reference sequence). CDR3 length: 14 amino acids.

The chain combines TRBV2 with TRBJ1-5; 8 positions match TRBD1. The germline gives CDR1 SNHLY, CDR2 FYNNEI. V trimming: 6 bases; J trimming: 2 bases; junction bases outside the gene matches: 6. This CDR3 contains 15 residues. The CDR3: CASSGQGVGNQPQHF. The CDR3 nucleotides are TGTGCCAGCAGCGGACAGGGCGTTGGCAATCAGCCCCAGCATTTT.

The V and J genes are TRBV14 and TRBJ2-4, with 8 bases identical to TRBD1. The CDR3 runs 13 residues. CDR1 is SGHDN and CDR2 is FVKESK in the germline V gene. J was trimmed by 10 bases and V by 4 bases; bases with no gene match: 6. CDR3 amino acids: CASSPGNRGIQYF. The CDR3 region has the DNA TGTGCCAGCAGCCCGGGGAACAGGGGGATTCAGTACTTC.

This clonotype was counted a few times. CDR3 region: CASSQDSSGRRQYF. CDR3 DNA sequence: TGTGCCAGCAGCCAAGATTCTAGCGGGAGGCGGCAGTACTTC. The V call is TRBV3-1, the J call TRBJ2-4, with 11 positions matching TRBD2. This CDR3 spans 14 amino acids. J was trimmed by 13 bases and V by 0 bases; bases with no gene match: 5. Germline CDR1 is LGHDT and CDR2 is YNNKEL (reference sequence).